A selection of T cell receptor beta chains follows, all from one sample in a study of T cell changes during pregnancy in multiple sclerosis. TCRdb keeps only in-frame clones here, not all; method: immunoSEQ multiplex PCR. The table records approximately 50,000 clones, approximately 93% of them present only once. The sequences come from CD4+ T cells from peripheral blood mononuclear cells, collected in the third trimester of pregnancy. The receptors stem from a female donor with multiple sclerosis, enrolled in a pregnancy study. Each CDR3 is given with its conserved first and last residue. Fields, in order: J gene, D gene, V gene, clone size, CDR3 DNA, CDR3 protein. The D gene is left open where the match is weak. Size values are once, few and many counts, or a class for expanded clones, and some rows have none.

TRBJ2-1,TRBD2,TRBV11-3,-,TGTGCCAGCAGCTTAGATGAGGGACTAGCGGCTTACAATGAGCAGTTCTTC,CASSLDEGLAAYNEQFF
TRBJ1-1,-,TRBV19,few,TGTGCCAGTAGTTGGGGGGAGAACACTGAAGCTTTCTTT,CASSWGENTEAFF
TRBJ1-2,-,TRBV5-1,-,TGCGCCAGCAGCTTGGGGCCAGGGGACGGTCGGGTCTATGGCTACACCTTC,CASSLGPGDGRVYGYTF
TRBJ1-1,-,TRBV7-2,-,TGTGCCAGCAGCTCCCGGGGAGGGGGCACTGAAGCTTTCTTT,CASSSRGGGTEAFF
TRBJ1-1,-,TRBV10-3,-,TGTGCCATCAGCCCCGGGTCTCACGCTGAAGCTTTCTTT,CAISPGSHAEAFF
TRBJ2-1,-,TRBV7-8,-,TGTGCCAGCAGTTTTGTCCCGACTGGGAATGAGCAGTTCTTC,CASSFVPTGNEQFF
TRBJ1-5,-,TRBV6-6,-,TGTGCCAGCAGTTACGGGCAGAATAGCAATCAGCCCCAGCATTTT,CASSYGQNSNQPQHF
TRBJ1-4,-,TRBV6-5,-,TGTGCCAGCAGTTACTCCGGGCCCAGGGGTAATGAAAAACTGTTTTTT,CASSYSGPRGNEKLFF
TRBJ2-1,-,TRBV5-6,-,TGTGCCAGCAGCTTTGAGGGGGGGCAATACAATGAGCAGTTCTTC,CASSFEGGQYNEQFF
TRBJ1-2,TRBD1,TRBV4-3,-,TGCGCCAGCAGCCAAGCCTGGACAGGGGGGAACTATGGCTACACCTTC,CASSQAWTGGNYGYTF